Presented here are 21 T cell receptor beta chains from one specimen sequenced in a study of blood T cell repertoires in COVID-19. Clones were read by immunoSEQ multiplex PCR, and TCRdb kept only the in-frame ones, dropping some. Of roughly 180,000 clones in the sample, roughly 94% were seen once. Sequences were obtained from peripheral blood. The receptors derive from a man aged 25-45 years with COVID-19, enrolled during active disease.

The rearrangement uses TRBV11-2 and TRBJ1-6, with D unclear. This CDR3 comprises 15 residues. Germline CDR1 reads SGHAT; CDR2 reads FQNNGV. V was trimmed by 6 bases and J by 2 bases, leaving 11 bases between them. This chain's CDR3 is CASSQDFTYNSPLHF. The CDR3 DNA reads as TGTGCCAGCAGTCAGGACTTCACCTATAATTCACCCCTCCACTTT.

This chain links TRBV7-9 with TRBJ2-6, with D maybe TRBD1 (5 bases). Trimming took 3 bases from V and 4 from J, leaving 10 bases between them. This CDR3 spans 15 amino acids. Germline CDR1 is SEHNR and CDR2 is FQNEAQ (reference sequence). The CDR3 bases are TGTGCCAGCAGCTTTCAGGGTTCCGGGGCCAACGTCCTGACTTTC. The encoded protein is CASSFQGSGANVLTF.

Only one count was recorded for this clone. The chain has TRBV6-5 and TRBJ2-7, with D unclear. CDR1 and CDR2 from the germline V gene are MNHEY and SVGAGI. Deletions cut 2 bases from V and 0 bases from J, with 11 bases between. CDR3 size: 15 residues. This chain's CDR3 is CASSYVAYSSYEQYF. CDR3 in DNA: TGTGCCAGCAGTTACGTGGCTTACAGCTCCTACGAGCAGTACTTC.

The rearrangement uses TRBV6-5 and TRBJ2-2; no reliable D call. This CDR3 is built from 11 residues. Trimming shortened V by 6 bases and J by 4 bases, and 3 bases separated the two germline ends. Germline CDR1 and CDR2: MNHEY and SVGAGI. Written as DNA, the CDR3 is TGTGCCAGCAGCCGCACCGGGGAGCTGTTTTTT. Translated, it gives CASSRTGELFF.

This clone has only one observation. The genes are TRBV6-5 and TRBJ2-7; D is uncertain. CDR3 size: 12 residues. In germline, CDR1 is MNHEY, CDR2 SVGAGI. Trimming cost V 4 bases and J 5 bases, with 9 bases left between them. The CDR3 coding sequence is TGTGCCAGCAGTTCCTATTCGGACGAGCAGTACTTC. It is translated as CASSSYSDEQYF.

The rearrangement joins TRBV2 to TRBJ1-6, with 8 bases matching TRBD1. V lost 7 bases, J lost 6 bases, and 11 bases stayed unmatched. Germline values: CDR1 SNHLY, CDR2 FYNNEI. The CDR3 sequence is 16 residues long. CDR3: CASTGEVDRVNSPLHF. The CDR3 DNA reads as TGTGCCAGCACCGGGGAGGTGGACAGGGTTAATTCACCCCTCCACTTT.

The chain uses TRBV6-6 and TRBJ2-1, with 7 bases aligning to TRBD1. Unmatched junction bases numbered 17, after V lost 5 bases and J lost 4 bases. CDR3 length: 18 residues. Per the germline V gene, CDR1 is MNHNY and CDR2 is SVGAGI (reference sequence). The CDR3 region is CASSQPPSTGEIYNEQFF. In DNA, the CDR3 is TGTGCCAGCAGTCAACCTCCTAGTACAGGGGAGATATACAATGAGCAGTTCTTC.

CDR3 sequence: CASSLSAETGDGYTF. DNA for the CDR3: TGTGCCAGCAGCTTATCGGCTGAGACAGGGGATGGCTACACCTTC. The J gene is TRBJ1-2, the V gene TRBV7-9, with 8 bases lining up with TRBD1. The CDR3 contains 15 residues. CDR1 and CDR2 (germline): SEHNR, FQNEAQ (reference sequence). Germline trimming cut 2 bases from V and 6 bases from J; bases unmatched to any gene: 8.

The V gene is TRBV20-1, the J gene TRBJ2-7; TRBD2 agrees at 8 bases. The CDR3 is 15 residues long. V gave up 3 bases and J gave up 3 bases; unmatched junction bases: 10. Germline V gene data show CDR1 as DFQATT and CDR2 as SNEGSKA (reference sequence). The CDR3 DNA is TGCAGTGCTAGTTCCCCTGCGGGGGGCAACTACGAGCAGTACTTC. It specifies CSASSPAGGNYEQYF.

CDR3 coding DNA: TGTGCCAGCAGCCCTACTAGCGCTTCCACAGATACGCAGTATTTT. Translating it yields CASSPTSASTDTQYF. The gene calls are TRBV5-4 and TRBJ2-3; 7 nucleotides align to TRBD2. Germline V lookup: CDR1 SGHNT, CDR2 YYREEE (reference sequence). The V segment lost 4 bases and the J segment 2 bases; nucleotides outside the gene matches: 7. The CDR3 has 15 residues.

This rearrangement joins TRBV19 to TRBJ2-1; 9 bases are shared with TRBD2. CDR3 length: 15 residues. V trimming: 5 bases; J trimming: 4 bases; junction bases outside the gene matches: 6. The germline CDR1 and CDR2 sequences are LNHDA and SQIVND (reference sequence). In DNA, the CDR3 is TGTGCCAGTAGTCCCGCGGGGGGGCTTTACAATGAGCAGTTCTTC. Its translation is CASSPAGGLYNEQFF.

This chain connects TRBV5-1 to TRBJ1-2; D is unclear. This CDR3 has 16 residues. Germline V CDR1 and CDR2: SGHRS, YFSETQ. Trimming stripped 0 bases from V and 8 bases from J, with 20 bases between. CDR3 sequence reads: CASSLGAPQFEGGYTF. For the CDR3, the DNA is TGCGCCAGCAGCTTGGGGGCCCCTCAATTCGAAGGCGGCTACACCTTC. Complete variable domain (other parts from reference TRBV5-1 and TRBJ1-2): KAGVTQTPRYLIKTRGQQVTLSCSPISGHRSVSWYQQTPGQGLQFLFEYFSETQRNKGNFPGRFSGRQFSNSRSEMNVSTLELGDSALYLCASSLGAPQFEGGYTFGSGTRLTVV.

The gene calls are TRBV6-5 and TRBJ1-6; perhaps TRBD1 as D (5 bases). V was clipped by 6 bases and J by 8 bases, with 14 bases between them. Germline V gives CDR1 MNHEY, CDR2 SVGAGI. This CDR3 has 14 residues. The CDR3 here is CASSPNRSDSPLHF. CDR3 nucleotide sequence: TGTGCCAGCAGCCCGAACAGGTCTGATTCACCCCTCCACTTT.

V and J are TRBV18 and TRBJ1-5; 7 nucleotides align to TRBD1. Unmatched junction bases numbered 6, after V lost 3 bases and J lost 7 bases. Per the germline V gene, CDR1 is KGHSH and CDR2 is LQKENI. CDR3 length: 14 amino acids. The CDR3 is CASSPGTEQQPQHF. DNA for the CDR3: TGTGCCAGCTCACCGGGGACAGAGCAACAGCCCCAGCATTTT.

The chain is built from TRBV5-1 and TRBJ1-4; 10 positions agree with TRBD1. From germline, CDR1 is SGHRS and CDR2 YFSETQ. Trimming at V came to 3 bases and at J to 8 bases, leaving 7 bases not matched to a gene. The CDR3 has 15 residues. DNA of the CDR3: TGCGCCAGCAGCTCGGGGACAGGGGTAGGAGAAAAACTGTTTTTT. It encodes CASSSGTGVGEKLFF.

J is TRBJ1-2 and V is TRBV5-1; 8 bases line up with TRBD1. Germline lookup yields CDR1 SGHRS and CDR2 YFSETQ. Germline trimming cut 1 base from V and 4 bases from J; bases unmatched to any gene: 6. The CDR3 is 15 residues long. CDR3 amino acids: CASSLSGQGGYGYTF. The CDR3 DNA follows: TGCGCCAGCAGCTTGTCAGGACAGGGAGGCTATGGCTACACCTTC.

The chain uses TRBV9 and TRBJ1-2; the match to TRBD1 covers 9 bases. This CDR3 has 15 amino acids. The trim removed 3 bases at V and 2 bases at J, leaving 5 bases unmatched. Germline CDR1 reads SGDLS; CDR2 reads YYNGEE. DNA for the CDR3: TGTGCCAGCAGCGCGAGGACAGGGGCCAACTATGGCTACACCTTC. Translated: CASSARTGANYGYTF.

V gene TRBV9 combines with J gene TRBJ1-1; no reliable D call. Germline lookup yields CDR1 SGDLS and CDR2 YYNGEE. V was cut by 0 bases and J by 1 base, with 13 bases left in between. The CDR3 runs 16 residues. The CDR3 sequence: CASSVGPLHQNTEAFF. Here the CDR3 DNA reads TGTGCCAGCAGCGTAGGCCCTTTACATCAGAACACTGAAGCTTTCTTT.

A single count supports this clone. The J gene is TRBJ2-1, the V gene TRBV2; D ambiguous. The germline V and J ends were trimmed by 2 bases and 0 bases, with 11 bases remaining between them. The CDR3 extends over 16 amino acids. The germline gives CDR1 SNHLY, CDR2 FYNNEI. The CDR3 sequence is CASSERPVYSYNEQFF. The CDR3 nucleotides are TGTGCCAGCAGTGAACGCCCGGTGTACTCCTACAATGAGCAGTTCTTC.

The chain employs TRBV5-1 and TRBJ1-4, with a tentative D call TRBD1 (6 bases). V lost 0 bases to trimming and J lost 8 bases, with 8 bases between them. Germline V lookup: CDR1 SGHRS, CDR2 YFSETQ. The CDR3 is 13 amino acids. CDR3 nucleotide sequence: TGCGCCAGCAGCTTGGGAGGGGGAGAAAAACTGTTTTTT. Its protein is CASSLGGGEKLFF.

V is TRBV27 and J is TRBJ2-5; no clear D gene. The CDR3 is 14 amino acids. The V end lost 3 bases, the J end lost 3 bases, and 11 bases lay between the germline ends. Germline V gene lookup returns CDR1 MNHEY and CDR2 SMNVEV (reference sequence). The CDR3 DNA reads TGTGCCAGCAGTTTTGTAGGAGCTGAAGAGACCCAGTACTTC. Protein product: CASSFVGAEETQYF.